The sequence of this TCR beta chain was determined in a study of cytomegalovirus exposure and HLA in healthy donors. Study results and caveats: Near-uniform donor sequencing depth was presumed by presence/absence analyses.

In the case of this clone: Its antigen is not known.

Researchers ran the PCR with 60 Vbeta and 13 Jbeta primers. Measured with immunoSEQ multiplex PCR; TCRdb has only the in-frame clones, and not every one. This sample has 100,000 to 150,000 clones; 50% to 75% occur once, and the top ten carry 8% to 9%. The germline CDR1 and CDR2 sequences are LNHDA and SQIVND (reference sequence). V was shortened by 4 bases and J by 0 bases, with 6 bases between the two germline ends. This CDR3 has 14 residues. The TCR was taken from a woman in her 40s in good health and CMV-seropositive. Sequencing was done on a sample of PBMCs. This chain connects TRBV19 to TRBJ1-4, with a possible D match to TRBD1 (6 bases). CDR3 nucleotide sequence: TGTGCCAGTAGTAGACAGGCAACTAATGAAAAACTGTTTTTT. This encodes CASSRQATNEKLFF.